Listed below are T cell receptor beta chains from one sample, sequenced in a study of response to subunit inactivated influenza vaccine. TCRdb ran MiXCR on the RT-PCR reads and lists one entry per CDR3 protein. Altogether just under 550,000 distinct CDR3 sequences are present, roughly 23% being singletons, with the ten largest covering 2.5% to 3.5%. The sample was also reused in another study, on T cells expressing NK-cell markers.

The source material was CD4+ T cells sorted from PBMCs, sampled 11 to 12 days after vaccination. The source of these receptors is a man between 45 and 60 years old who received an inactivated influenza vaccine. Each CDR3 is given with its conserved first and last residue. The order of the fields is V gene, clone size, CDR3 protein. Part of the rows lack a size; the others show once, few, many or a class for expanded clones.

TRBV11-2,-,CASSLEAGRNTEAFF
TRBV6-2/TRBV6-3,-,CASSSPMQETQYF
TRBV12-3/TRBV12-4,many,CASSAPGPYNEQFF
TRBV10-3,few,CAISESGGDLNIQYF
TRBV4-2,few,CASSQPSQYF
TRBV28,-,CASSTGLNTGELFF
TRBV5-5,few,CASSLRGTENTEAFF
TRBV7-2,-,CASSDGGGASLNEQFF
TRBV12-3/TRBV12-4,few,CASSRPGQRGSYEQYF
TRBV7-2,few,CASSLAWRGPYNEQFF
TRBV7-3,many,CASSLIGPGGELFF
TRBV6-1,few,CASQKQGDTGELFF
TRBV20-1,-,CSAEGTSGRPGIF
TRBV2,once,CVSIGGSNTGELFF
TRBV20-1,few,CSARPGLGGETQYF
TRBV18,-,CASSPIGQGAYEQYF
TRBV6-6,few,CASNIRDTGELFF
TRBV7-2,-,CASSLGENVRYF
TRBV7-6,-,CASSPAASFGTDTQYF
TRBV9,-,CASSRGTANPYEQYF
TRBV6-2/TRBV6-3,few,CASSRRGESKAEAFF
TRBV6-1,few,CASMASSNEKLFF
TRBV5-1,many,CASSLVGNTGELFF
TRBV12-3/TRBV12-4,few,CASRSQQNTGELFF
TRBV7-2,few,CASSFSSGWTGELFF
TRBV2,few,CASSDVLLSSYNEQFF
TRBV7-2,few,CASLVVSPYTDTQYF
TRBV7-8,few,CASSLVSASGRAMNEQFF